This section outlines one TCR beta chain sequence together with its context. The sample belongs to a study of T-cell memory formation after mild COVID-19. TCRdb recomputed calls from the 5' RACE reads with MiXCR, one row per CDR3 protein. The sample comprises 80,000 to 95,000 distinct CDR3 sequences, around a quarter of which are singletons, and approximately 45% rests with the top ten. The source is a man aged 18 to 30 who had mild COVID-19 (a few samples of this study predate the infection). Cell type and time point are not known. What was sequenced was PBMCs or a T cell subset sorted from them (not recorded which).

CDR3 DNA: TGTGCCAGCAGTCAAAGGAGGGGCAGTATGAACACTGAAGCTTTCTTT. Translation: CASSQRRGSMNTEAFF. The V call is TRBV2, the J call TRBJ1-1; TRBD1 is a possible D gene (5 bases). V dropped 5 bases and J dropped 0 bases, with 16 bases sitting between them. Germline CDR1 SNHLY, CDR2 FYNNEI. The CDR3 totals 16 residues.